This T cell receptor (beta chain) was identified during a study of beta chain features in type 1 diabetes. Expressed TCRB transcripts were sequenced because the entire RNA isolate underwent reverse transcription. It was found that naive, central memory and regulatory T cell samples averaged around 3.8 million reads. Some clones are missing from TCRdb's copy, which holds only in-frame ones; the method was immunoSEQ multiplex PCR. Of under 200,000 clones in the sample, about 9.1% were seen once. This clone was found a few times. Without exception, sorted populations had purity beyond 95%. V was trimmed by 0 bases and J by 12 bases, leaving 18 bases between them. The CDR3 contains 16 residues. Germline assignment: CDR1 LNHNV and CDR2 YYDKDF (reference sequence).

The clonotype was recovered from a woman aged 18-30 years in good health. Input material: central memory CD4+ T cells from blood. The rearrangement uses TRBV15 and TRBJ1-6; TRBD1 might be the D (6 bases). CDR3 bases: TGTGCCACCAGCAGAGATAGGGGGGGTCCTCGGGGACCCCTCCACTTT. Encoded protein: CATSRDRGGPRGPLHF.